Sequencing of this T cell receptor beta chain was carried out in a study of OX40 agonist ivuxolimab in advanced cancers. Across the study: Hepatocellular carcinoma, melanoma, renal cell or head and neck cancer occurred in dose-escalation patients.

Study findings and constraints: Some patients without response likewise showed low normalized clonal expansion. Patients who responded partially at 0.1-3.0 mg/kg showed clonal expansion ranking among the lowest.

Autoimmune disease history or systemic immunosuppression meant exclusion. Concerning this clone: Its antigen is not identified.

Trimming cost V 0 bases and J 3 bases, with 10 bases left between them. This CDR3 has 15 amino acids. Germline values: CDR1 SGHKS, CDR2 YYEKEE (reference sequence). Produced via immunoSEQ multiplex PCR; TCRdb's table is partial and in-frame only. This sample has fewer than 140,000 clones, with about nine tenths found just once. Sequences were derived from CD4+ or CD8+ T cells sorted from blood, sampled in a trial of the OX40 agonist ivuxolimab. The chain is built from TRBV5-5 and TRBJ1-5; no definite D call. The receptor was derived from an adult with an advanced solid tumor such as melanoma, head and neck, liver or kidney cancer. This chain's CDR3 is CASSLGPLPNQPQHF. The CDR3 DNA follows: TGTGCCAGCAGCTTGGGGCCCCTCCCCAATCAGCCCCAGCATTTT.